One TCR beta chain is described in this entry. The sample comes from a study of blood T cell repertoires in COVID-19. For the study at large: Sample material is recorded as cDNA or gDNA derived from T cells, B-cell-depleted T cells, or PBMCs.

In the authors' workflow: Estimation of nucleated cell counts was performed using reference gene primer amplification. Sequenced by immunoSEQ multiplex PCR; TCRdb stores in-frame clones only, minus some. The D gene and trimming were derived from the DNA, and the V and J assignments and clone size from that table. The sample records 240,000 or so clones, 85% to 90% being singletons. Trimming cost V 2 bases and J 4 bases; bases outside gene matches: 11. The CDR3 consists of 17 residues. Germline values: CDR1 SGHRS, CDR2 YFSETQ. This receptor was identified in a woman in her 70s with active or convalescent COVID-19. The chain combines TRBV5-1 with TRBJ2-1; 8 bases are a match to TRBD2. Specimen: peripheral blood. The DNA of the CDR3 is TGCGCCAGCAGCTTTAGAGCGGGAGCTTCGGGGTACAATGAGCAGTTCTTC. Translated: CASSFRAGASGYNEQFF.